The TCR beta chain under discussion was sequenced for a study of OX40 agonist ivuxolimab in advanced cancers. Findings of the study overall: Clonal expansion from baseline to week 6 occurred in both CD4+ and CD8+ T cells.

In the case of this clone: Its antigen is undetermined. The sample contains more than one DNA sequence encoding this CDR3.

Here immunoSEQ multiplex PCR was the method, and the copy in TCRdb shows in-frame clones only, minus some. The sample yields about 40,000 clones, 82% seen once. The TCR sequence derives from an adult with an advanced solid tumor such as melanoma, head and neck, liver or kidney cancer. The material was CD4+ or CD8+ T cells sorted from blood, obtained in a trial of the OX40 agonist ivuxolimab.

The CDR3 spells CASIDQNTEAFF. The DNA of the CDR3 is TGTGCCAGTATTGACCAGAACACTGAAGCTTTCTTT. This rearrangement joins TRBV19 to TRBJ1-1; D unclear. Germline values: CDR1 LNHDA, CDR2 SQIVND (reference sequence). The CDR3 has 12 residues. With 7 bases removed from V and 1 base from J, the gap between germline ends came to 7 bases.